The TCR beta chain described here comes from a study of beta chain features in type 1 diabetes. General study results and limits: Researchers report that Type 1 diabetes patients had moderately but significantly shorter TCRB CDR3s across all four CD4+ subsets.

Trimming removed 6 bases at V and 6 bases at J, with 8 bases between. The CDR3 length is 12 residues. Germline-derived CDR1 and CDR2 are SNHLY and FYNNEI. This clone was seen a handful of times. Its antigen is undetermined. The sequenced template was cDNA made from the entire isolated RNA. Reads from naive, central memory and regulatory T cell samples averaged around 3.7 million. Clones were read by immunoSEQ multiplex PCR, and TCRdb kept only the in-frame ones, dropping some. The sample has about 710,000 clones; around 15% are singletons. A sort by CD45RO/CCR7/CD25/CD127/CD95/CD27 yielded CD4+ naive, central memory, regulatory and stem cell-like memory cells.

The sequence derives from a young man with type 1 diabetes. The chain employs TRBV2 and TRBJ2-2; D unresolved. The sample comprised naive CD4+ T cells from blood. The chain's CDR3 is CASSPMAGELFF. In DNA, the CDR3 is TGTGCCAGCAGCCCAATGGCCGGGGAGCTGTTTTTT.